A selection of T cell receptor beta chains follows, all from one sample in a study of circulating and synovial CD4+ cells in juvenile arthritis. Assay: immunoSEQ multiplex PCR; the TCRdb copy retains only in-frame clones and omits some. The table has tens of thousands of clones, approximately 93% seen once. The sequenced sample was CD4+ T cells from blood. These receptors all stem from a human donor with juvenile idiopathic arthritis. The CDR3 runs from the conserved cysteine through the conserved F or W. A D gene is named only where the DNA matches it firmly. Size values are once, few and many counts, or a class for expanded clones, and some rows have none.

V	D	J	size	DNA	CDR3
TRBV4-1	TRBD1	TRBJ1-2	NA	TGCGCCAGCAGCCAAGCGACAGGGGTTGGCTACACCTTC	CASSQATGVGYTF
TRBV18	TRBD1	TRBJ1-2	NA	TGTGCCAGCTCACCGGACAGGACCTATGGCTACACCTTC	CASSPDRTYGYTF
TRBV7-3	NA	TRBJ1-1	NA	TGTGCCAGCAGCTTAAGCGGTGGGACTGAAGCTTTCTTT	CASSLSGGTEAFF
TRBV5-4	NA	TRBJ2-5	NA	TGTGCCAGCAGCCCCGGGGGTAGCGGAACCCAAGAGACCCAGTACTTC	CASSPGGSGTQETQYF
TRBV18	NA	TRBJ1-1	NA	TGTGCCAGCTCCCCCCCCAACAGGAACACTGAAGCTTTCTTT	CASSPPNRNTEAFF
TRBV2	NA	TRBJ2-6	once	TGTGCCAGCAGTGACAGGGCTGGGGCCAACGTCCTGACTTTC	CASSDRAGANVLTF
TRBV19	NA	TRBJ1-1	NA	TGTGCCAGTAGTATAAGGGGTGGGAACACTGAAGCTTTCTTT	CASSIRGGNTEAFF
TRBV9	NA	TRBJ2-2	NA	TGTGCCAGCAGCGTAGGTCTCGGGGGGAACACCGGGGAGCTGTTTTTT	CASSVGLGGNTGELFF
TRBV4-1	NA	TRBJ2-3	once	TGCGCCAGCAGCCAACGGGGGTTTACAGATACGCAGTATTTT	CASSQRGFTDTQYF
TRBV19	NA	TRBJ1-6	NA	TGTGCCACCCAAAAGGGGCCACGTTCCCCCCTCCACTTT	CATQKGPRSPLHF
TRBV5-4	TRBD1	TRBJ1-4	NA	TGTGCCAGCAGCTTTACAGGGGTTAATGAAAAACTGTTTTTT	CASSFTGVNEKLFF
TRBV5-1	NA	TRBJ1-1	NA	TGCGCCAGCAGCTTGGAACAGGTTGGTAGCACTGAAGCTTTCTTT	CASSLEQVGSTEAFF
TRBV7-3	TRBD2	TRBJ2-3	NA	TGTGCCAGCAGCGACGTTGGGTATGGGACTAGCGGGGGTGGTCCAGATACGCAGTATTTT	CASSDVGYGTSGGGPDTQYF
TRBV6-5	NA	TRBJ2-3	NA	TGTGCCAGCAGTTACGGACAGCCAAGAACAGATACGCAGTATTTT	CASSYGQPRTDTQYF
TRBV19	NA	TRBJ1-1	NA	TGTGCCAGTAGTATACACATGAACACTGAAGCTTTCTTT	CASSIHMNTEAFF
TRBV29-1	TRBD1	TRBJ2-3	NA	TGCAGCGTCTCAAAACAGGGGCGAACGTCAGATACGCAGTATTTT	CSVSKQGRTSDTQYF
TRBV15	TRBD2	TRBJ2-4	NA	TGTGCCACCTTGACTAGCGGGGGAGGGAACATTCAGTACTTC	CATLTSGGGNIQYF
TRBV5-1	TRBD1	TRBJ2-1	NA	TGCGCCAGTGGGACAGGGAATTACAATGAGCAGTTCTTC	CASGTGNYNEQFF
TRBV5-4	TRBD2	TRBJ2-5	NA	TGTGCCAGCAGCCTACTGCTGGCTAGCGGGGGGGCATCGCCCCAGTACTTC	CASSLLLASGGASPQYF
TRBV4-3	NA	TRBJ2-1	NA	TGCGTCAGCAGCCGAGAACACCTTAGGGGGTACAATGAGCAGTTCTTC	CVSSREHLRGYNEQFF
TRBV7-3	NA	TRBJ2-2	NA	TGTGCCAGCAGCTTAGGAGGACAGCTGAACACCGGGGAGCTGTTTTTT	CASSLGGQLNTGELFF
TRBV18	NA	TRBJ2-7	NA	TGTGCCAGCTCACCGTCCAGGGGTTTCCACGAGCAGTACTTC	CASSPSRGFHEQYF
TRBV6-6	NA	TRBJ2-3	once	TGTGCCAGCAGGGGCTTGGGAGATACGCAGTATTTT	CASRGLGDTQYF
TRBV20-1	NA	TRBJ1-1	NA	TGCAGTGCGCAATGGGACCGGGAGGCTTTCTTT	CSAQWDREAFF
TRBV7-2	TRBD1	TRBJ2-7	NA	TGTGCCAGCAGCACCCGACAGGGTTGGGGAGTTGTCGAGCAGTACTTC	CASSTRQGWGVVEQYF
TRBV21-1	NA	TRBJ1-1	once	TGTGCCGTTAGCGGTGCTTTGAACACTGAAGCTTTCTTT	CAVSGALNTEAFF
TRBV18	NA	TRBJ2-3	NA	TGTGCCAGCTCACCCGTCGTTGGTTCAGGGATGACTAGCACAGATACGCAGTATTTT	CASSPVVGSGMTSTDTQYF
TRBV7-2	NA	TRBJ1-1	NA	TGTGCCAGCAGCCCGAGGACTGAAGCTTTCTTT	CASSPRTEAFF
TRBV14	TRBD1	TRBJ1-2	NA	TGTGCCAGCAGCCTCTGGACAGGGGATGGCTACACCTTC	CASSLWTGDGYTF
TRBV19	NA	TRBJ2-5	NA	TGTGCCAGTAGTATTCCAGCCAGGGCCCCCCAAGAGACCCAGTACTTC	CASSIPARAPQETQYF
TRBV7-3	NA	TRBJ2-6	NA	TGTGCCAGCAGCTTACAGTCCAGGGCGATCGGATCTGGGGCCAACGTCCTGACTTTC	CASSLQSRAIGSGANVLTF
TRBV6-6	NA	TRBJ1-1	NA	TGTGCCAGCAGTTTCTCCCCAGATACCACTGAAGCTTTCTTT	CASSFSPDTTEAFF
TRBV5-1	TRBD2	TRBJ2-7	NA	TGCGCCAGCAGCTCTCTTGCGGGGGACCTCTACGAGCAGTACTTC	CASSSLAGDLYEQYF
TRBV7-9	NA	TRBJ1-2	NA	TGTGCCAGCAGACAACAGGGAACCTCCATTCAATATGGCTACACCTTC	CASRQQGTSIQYGYTF
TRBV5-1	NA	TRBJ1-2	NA	TGCGCCAGCAGCTTGAGTGTTAGCGGACGTGGCTACACCTTC	CASSLSVSGRGYTF
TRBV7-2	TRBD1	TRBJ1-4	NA	TGTGCCAGCAGCTCGGACAGGGGTGTCGAAAAACTGTTTTTT	CASSSDRGVEKLFF
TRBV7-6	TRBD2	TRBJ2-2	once	TGTGCCAGCAGCGCGGGAGCAGGAAAGAACACCGGGGAGCTGTTTTTT	CASSAGAGKNTGELFF
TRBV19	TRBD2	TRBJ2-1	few	TGTGCCAGTAGTATAGTTTCCGGGACTAGCAATGAGCAGTTCTTC	CASSIVSGTSNEQFF
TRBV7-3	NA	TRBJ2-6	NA	TGTGCCAGCAGCTCCAGGCCCCCTTTTAGCTCTGGGGCCAACGTCCTGACTTTC	CASSSRPPFSSGANVLTF
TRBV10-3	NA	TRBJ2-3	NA	TGTGCCATCAGCTCAATTAGACAGGGAGGAGATACGCAGTATTTT	CAISSIRQGGDTQYF
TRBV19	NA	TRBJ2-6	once	TGTGCCAGTAATGGAGATTCTGGGGCCAACGTCCTGACTTTC	CASNGDSGANVLTF
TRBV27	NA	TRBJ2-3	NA	TGTGCCAGCAGTTTAAACGCACTTCCCCCGATGACAGATACGCAGTATTTT	CASSLNALPPMTDTQYF
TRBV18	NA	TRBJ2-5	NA	TGTGCCAGCTCACCCACAATACTAGCCCAAGAGACCCAGTACTTC	CASSPTILAQETQYF
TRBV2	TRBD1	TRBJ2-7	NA	TGTGCCAGCAAGGGACAGTCCTACGAGCAGTACTTC	CASKGQSYEQYF
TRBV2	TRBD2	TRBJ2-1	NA	TGTGCCAGCAACAGACTAGCGGGGGGGCTCGATGAGCAGTTCTTC	CASNRLAGGLDEQFF
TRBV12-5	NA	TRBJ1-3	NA	TGTGCTAGTGTCAAGAGCTCTGGAAACACCATATATTTT	CASVKSSGNTIYF
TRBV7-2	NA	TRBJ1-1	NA	TGTGCCAGCAGCTTAGCGCGGGGGGGGAACACTGAAGCTTTCTTT	CASSLARGGNTEAFF
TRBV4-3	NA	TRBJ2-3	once	TGCGCCAGCAGTCAGCGGACCACAGATACGCAGTATTTT	CASSQRTTDTQYF
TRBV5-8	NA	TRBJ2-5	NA	TGTGCCAGCAGGCAAACGGGGGATTTGGAGACCCAGTACTTC	CASRQTGDLETQYF